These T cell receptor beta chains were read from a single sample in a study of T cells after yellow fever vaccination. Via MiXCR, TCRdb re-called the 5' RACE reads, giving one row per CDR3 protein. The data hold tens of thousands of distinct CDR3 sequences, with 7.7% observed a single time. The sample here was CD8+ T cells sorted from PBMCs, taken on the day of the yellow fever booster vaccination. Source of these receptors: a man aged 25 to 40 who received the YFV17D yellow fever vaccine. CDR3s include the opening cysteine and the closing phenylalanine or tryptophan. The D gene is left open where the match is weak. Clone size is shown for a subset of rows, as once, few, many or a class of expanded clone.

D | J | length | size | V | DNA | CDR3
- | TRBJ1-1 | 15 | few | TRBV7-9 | TGTGCCAGCAGCTTATTGGGAGGCCTGAACACTGAAGCTTTCTTT | CASSLLGGLNTEAFF
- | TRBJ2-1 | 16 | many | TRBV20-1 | TGCAGTGGCGACGGTGTAGGGCTGGGTAATTCTGATGAGCAGTTCTTC | CSGDGVGLGNSDEQFF
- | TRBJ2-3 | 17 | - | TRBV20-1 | TGCAGTGCTAGAGATCTCGAAGGACTCTGGGGGACAGATACGCAGTATTTT | CSARDLEGLWGTDTQYF
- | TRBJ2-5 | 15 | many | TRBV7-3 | TGTGCCAGCAGCTTATTTGACCAACCGGGAGAGACCCAGTACTTC | CASSLFDQPGETQYF
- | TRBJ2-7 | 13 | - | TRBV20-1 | TGCAGTGCCCTGGGTCACAGCTCCTACGAGCAGTACTTC | CSALGHSSYEQYF
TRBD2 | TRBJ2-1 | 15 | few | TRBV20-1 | TGCAGTGCTAAAGCACGGACTAGCGGAGTAAATGAGCAGTTCTTC | CSAKARTSGVNEQFF
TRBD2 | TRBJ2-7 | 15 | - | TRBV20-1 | TGCTTCGCTAGAGATATGCGGGAGATAGGATACGAGCAGTACTTC | CFARDMREIGYEQYF
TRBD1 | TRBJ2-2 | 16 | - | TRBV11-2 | TGTGCCAGCAGCTTAGAGGGACAGGGCGGCACCGGGGAGCTGTTTTTT | CASSLEGQGGTGELFF
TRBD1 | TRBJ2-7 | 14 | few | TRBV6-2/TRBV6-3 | TGTGCCAGCACTCCCGGGACAGAAACCTACGAGCAGTACTTC | CASTPGTETYEQYF
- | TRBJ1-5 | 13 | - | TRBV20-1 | TGCAGTGCTAGTTCGGGGAGCAATCAGCCCCAGCATTTT | CSASSGSNQPQHF